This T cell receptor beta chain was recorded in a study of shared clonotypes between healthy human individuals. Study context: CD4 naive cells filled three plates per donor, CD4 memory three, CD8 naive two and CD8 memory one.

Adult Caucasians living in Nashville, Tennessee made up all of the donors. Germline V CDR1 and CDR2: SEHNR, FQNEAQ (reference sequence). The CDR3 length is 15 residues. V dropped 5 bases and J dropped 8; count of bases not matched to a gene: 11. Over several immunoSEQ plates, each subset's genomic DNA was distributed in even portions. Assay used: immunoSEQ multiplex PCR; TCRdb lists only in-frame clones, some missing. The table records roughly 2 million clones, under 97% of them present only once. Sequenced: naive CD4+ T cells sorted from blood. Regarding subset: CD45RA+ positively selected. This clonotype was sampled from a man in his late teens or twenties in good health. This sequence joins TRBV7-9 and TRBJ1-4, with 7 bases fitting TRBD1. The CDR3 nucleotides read TGTGCCAGCAGCAACCAACAGGGGCTCGAGGAAAAACTGTTTTTT. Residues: CASSNQQGLEEKLFF.